This T cell receptor beta chain is drawn from a study of T cell responses to AZD1222 COVID-19 vaccine. Sequencing used immunoSEQ multiplex PCR; TCRdb keeps in-frame clones, though not all of them. This sample has under 200,000 clones, with 88% found just once. About this clone: Antigen unknown.

This CDR3 comprises 15 residues. CDR1 SGHNT and CDR2 YYREEE come from the germline V gene (reference sequence). Unmatched junction bases numbered 4, after V lost 0 bases and J lost 7 bases. Study results and caveats: White British people made up most donors, females outnumbered males, and clonal diversity was possibly underestimated. Spike-specific TCR breadth and depth rose after two AZD1222 doses. Repertoires were sampled only after the peak T cell response.

Pooling was applied to second doses at about 4 or about 12 weeks. The sequenced sample was peripheral blood, obtained 28 days after the second AZD1222 dose. This TCR derives from an adult who received the AZD1222 COVID-19 vaccine. The V and J genes are TRBV5-4 and TRBJ2-1; 10 bases align to TRBD2. CDR3 in DNA: TGTGCCAGCAGCTTGGGGGGACTAGCGCGGAATGAGCAGTTCTTC. Amino acid sequence: CASSLGGLARNEQFF.